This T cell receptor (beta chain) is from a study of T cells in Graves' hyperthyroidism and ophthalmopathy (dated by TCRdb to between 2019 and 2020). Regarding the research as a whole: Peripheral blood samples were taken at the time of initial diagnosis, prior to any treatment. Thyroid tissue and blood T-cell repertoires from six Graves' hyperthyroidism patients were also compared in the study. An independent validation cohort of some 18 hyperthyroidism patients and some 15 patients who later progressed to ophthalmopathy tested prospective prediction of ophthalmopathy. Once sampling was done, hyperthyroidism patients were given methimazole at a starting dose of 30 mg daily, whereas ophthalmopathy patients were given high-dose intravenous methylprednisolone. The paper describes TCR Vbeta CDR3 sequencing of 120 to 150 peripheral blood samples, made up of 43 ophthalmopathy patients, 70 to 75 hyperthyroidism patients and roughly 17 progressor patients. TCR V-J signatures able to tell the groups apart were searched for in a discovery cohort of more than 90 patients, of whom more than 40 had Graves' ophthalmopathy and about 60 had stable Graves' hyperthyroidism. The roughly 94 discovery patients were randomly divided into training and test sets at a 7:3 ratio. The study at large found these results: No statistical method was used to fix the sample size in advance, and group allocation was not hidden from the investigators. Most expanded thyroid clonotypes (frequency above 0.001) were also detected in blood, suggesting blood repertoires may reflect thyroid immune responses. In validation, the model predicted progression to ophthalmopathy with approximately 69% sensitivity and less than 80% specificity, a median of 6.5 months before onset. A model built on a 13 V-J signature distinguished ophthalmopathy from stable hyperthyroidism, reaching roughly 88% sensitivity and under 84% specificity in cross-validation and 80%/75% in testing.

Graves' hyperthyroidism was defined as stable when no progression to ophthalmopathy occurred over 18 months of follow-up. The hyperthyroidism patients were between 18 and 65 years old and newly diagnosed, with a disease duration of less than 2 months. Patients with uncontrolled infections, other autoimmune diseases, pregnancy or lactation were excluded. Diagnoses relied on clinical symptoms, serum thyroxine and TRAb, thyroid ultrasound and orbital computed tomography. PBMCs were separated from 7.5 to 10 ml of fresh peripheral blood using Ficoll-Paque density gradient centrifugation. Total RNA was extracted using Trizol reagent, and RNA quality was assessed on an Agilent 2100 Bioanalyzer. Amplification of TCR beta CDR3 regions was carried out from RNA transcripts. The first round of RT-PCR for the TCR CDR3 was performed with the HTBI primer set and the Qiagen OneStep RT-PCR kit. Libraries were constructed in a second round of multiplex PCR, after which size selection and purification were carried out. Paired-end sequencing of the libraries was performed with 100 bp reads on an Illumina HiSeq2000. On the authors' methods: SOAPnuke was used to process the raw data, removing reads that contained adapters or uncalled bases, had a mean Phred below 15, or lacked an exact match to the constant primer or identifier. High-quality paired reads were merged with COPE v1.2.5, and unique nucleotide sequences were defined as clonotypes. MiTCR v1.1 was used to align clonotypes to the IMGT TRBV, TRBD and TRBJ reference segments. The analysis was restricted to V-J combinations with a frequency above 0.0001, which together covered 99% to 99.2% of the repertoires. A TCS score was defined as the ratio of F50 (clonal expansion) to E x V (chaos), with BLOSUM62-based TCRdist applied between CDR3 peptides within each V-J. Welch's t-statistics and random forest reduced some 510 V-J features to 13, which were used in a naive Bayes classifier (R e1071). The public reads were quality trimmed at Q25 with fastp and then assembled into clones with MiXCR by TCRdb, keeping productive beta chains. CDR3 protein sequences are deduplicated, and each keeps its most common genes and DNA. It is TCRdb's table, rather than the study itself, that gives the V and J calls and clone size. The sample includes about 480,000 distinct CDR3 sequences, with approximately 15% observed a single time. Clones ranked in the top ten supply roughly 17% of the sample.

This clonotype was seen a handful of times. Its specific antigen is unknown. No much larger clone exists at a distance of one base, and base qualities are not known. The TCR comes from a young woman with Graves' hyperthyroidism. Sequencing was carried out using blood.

The DNA is TGTGCCAGCAGTTACTCCAGGCGGACCACTGAAGCTTTCTTT. Its protein is CASSYSRRTTEAFF. The V and J genes are TRBV6-5 and TRBJ1-1, with the D segment identity uncertain. The CDR3 numbers 14 residues from cysteine through phenylalanine. The only DNA kept is the CDR3, 42 bases in frame from the first base. The germline V gene supplies CDR1 MNHEY and CDR2 SVGAGI. V lost 0 bases and J lost 4 bases; the stretch between them is 9 bases long.